This T cell receptor (beta chain) came from a study of shared clonotypes between healthy human individuals. Germline values: CDR1 SGHAT, CDR2 FQDESV (reference sequence). The CDR3 loop spans 16 amino acids. Trimming removed 1 base from V and 2 bases from J, with 14 bases in between. The donors, healthy adults who were HIV-negative, had experienced no recent acute infections or vaccinations. Study processing details: Because ImmunoSEQ provided only junction sequences with no quality scores, the filtering differed. Sequenced by immunoSEQ multiplex PCR; TCRdb stores in-frame clones only, minus some. V and J calls and clone size are as listed in that table; D and trimming were resolved from the DNA. The data hold a few million clones, with 85% to 95% observed a single time.

The chain links TRBV11-1 to TRBJ1-1, with D perhaps TRBD1 (6 bases). The source material was naive CD4+ T cells from PBMCs. Subset noted: CD45RA+ positively selected. The receptor's source is a young man in good health. Some clones in this sample may be carry-over from other donors' samples. CDR3 sequence: CASSLGMGRGNTEAFF. In DNA form, the CDR3 reads TGTGCCAGCAGCTTAGGAATGGGCAGGGGAAACACTGAAGCTTTCTTT.